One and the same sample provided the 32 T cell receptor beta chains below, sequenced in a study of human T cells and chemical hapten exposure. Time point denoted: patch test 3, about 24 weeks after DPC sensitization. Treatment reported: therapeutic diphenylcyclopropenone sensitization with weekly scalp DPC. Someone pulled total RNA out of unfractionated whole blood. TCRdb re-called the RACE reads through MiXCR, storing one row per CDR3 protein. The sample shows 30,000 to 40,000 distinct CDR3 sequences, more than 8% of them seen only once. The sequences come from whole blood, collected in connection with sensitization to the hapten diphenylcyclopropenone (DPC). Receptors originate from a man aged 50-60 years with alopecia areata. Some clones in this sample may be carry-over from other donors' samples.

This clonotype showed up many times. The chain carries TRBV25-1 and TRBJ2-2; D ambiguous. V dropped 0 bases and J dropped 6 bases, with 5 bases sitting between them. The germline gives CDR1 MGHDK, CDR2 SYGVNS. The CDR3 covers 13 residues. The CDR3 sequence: CASSEYGAGELFF. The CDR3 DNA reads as TGTGCCAGCAGTGAATATGGGGCCGGGGAGCTGTTTTTT.

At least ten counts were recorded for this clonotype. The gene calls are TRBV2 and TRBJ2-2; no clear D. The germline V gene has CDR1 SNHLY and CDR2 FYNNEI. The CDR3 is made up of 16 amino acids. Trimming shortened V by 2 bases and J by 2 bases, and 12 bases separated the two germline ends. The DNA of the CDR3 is TGTGCCAGCAGTGAATACAGACCTTCAAACACCGGGGAGCTGTTTTTT. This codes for CASSEYRPSNTGELFF.

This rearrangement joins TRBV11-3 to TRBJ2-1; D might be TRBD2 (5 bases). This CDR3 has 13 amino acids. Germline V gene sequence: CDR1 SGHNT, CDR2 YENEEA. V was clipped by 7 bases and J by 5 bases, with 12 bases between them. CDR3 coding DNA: TGTGCCAGCACCCGCCGGGGAGACAATGAGCAGTTCTTC. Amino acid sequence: CASTRRGDNEQFF. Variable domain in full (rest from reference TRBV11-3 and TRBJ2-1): EAGVVQSPRYKIIEKKQPVAFWCNPISGHNTLYWYLQNLGQGPELLIRYENEEAVDDSQLPKDRFSAERLKGVDSTLKIQPAELGDSAVYLCASTRRGDNEQFFGPGTRLTVL.

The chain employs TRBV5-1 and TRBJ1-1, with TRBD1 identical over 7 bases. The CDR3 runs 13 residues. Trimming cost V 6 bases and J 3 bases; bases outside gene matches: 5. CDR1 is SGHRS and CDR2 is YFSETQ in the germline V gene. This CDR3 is CASKRGPDTEAFF. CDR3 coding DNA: TGCGCCAGCAAGAGGGGGCCTGACACTGAAGCTTTCTTT.

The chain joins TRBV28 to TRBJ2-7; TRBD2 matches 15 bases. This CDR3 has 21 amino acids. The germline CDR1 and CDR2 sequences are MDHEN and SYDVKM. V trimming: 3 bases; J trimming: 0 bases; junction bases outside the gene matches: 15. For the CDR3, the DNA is TGTGCCAGCAGTTTCCCCTCGAGGACTAGCGGGAGGGCTTCTTCCTCCTACGAGCAGTACTTC. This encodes CASSFPSRTSGRASSSYEQYF.

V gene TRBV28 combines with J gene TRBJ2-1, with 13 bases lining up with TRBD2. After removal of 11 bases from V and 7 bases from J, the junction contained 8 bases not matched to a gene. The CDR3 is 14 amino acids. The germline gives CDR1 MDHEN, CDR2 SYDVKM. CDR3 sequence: CASSRTSGRNEQFF. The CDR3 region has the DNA TGTGCCTCCTCGAGGACTAGCGGGAGAAATGAGCAGTTCTTC.

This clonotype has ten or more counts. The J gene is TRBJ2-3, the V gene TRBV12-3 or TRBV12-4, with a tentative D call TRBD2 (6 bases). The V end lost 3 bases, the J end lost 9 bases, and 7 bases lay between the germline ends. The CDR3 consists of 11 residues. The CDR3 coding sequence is TGTGCCAGCAGTTTCGGACTAACGCAGTATTTT. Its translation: CASSFGLTQYF.

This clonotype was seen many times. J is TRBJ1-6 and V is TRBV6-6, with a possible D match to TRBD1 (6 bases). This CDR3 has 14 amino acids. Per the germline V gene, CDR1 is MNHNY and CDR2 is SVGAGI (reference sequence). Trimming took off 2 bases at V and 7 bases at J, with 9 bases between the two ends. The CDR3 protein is CASSYRTVNSPLHF. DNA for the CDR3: TGTGCCAGCAGTTACAGGACAGTCAATTCACCCCTCCACTTT.

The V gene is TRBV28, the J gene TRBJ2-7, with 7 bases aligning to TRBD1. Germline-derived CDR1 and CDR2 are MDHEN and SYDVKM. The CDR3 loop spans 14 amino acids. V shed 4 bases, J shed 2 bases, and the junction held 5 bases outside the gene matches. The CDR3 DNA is TGTGCCAGCAGTTCCGGGACAGACACCTACGAGCAGTACTTC. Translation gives CASSSGTDTYEQYF.

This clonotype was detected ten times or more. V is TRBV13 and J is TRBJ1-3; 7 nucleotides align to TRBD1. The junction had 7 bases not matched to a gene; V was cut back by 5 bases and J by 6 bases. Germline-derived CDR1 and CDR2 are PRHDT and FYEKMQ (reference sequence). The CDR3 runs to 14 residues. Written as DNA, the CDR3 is TGTGCCAGCAGCCCGACAGGGACTGAAAACACCATATATTTT. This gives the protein CASSPTGTENTIYF.

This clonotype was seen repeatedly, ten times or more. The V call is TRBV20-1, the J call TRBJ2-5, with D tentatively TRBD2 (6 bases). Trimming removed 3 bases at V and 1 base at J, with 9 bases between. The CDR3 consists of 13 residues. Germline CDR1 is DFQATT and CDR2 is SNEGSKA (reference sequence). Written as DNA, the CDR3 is TGCAGTGCTAGGAGCGGGCGCCAAGAGACCCAGTACTTC. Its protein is CSARSGRQETQYF.

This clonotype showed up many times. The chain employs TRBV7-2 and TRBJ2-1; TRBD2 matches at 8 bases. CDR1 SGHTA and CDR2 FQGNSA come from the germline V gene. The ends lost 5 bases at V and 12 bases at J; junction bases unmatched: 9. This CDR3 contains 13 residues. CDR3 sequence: CASSTTSGMGQFF. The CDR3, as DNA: TGTGCCAGCAGCACCACTAGCGGTATGGGGCAGTTCTTC.

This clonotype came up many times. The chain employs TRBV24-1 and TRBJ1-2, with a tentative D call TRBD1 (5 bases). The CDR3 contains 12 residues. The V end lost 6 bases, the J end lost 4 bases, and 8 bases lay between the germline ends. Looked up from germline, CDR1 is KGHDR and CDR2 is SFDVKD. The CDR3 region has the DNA TGTGCCACCAGTTTAGGGACCTATGGCTACACCTTC. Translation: CATSLGTYGYTF.

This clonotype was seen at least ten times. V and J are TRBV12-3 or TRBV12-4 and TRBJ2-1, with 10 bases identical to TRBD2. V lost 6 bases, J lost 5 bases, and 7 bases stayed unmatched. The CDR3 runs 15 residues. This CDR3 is CASRLGLAANNEQFF. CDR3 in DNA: TGTGCCAGCAGGCTAGGACTAGCGGCGAACAATGAGCAGTTCTTC.

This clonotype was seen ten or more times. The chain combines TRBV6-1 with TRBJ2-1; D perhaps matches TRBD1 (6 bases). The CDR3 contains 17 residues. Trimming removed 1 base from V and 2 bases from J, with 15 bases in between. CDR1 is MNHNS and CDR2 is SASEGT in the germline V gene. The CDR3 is CASSEGAGASPYNEQFF. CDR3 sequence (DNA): TGTGCCAGCAGTGAAGGGGCAGGGGCTTCACCCTACAATGAGCAGTTCTTC.

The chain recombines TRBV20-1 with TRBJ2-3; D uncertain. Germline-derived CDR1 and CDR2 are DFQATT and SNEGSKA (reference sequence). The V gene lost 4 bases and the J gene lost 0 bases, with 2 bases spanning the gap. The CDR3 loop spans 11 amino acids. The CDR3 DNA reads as TGCAGTGCTAAAAGCACAGATACGCAGTATTTT. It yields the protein CSAKSTDTQYF.

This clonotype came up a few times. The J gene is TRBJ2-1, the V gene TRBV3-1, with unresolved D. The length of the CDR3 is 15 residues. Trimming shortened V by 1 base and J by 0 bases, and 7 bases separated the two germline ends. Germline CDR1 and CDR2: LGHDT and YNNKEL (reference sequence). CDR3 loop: CASSQATHSYNEQFF. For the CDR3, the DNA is TGTGCCAGCAGCCAAGCGACTCACTCCTACAATGAGCAGTTCTTC.

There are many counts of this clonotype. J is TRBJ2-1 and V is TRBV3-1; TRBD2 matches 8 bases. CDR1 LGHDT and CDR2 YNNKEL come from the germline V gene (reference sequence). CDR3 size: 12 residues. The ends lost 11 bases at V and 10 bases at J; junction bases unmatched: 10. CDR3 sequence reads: CAVGAGVVEQFF. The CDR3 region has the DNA TGTGCCGTGGGAGCGGGAGTGGTCGAGCAGTTCTTC.

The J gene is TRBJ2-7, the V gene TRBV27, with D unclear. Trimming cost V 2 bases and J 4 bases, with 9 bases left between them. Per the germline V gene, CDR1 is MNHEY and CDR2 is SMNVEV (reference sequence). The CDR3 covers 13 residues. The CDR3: CASSLGPNYEQYF. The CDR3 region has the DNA TGTGCCAGCAGTTTAGGACCAAATTACGAGCAGTACTTC.

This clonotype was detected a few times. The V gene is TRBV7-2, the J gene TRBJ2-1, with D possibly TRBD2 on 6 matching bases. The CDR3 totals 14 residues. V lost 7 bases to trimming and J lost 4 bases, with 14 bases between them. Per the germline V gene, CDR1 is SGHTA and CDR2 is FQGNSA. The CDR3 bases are TGTGCCAGCACCCGGTACGGGACTTACAATGAGCAGTTCTTC. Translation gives CASTRYGTYNEQFF.

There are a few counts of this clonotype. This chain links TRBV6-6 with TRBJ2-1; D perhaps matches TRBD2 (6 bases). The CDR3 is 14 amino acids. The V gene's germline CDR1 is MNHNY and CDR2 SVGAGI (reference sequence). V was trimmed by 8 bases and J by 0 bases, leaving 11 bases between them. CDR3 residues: CASSTRSSYNEQFF. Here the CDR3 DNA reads TGTGCCAGCTCGACTAGGAGCTCCTACAATGAGCAGTTCTTC.

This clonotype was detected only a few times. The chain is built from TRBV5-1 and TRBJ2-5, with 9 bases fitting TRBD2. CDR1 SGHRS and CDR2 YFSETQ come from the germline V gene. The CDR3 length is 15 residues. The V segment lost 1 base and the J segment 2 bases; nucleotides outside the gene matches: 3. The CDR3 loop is CASSLSGRQQETQYF. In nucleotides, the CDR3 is TGCGCCAGCAGCTTGAGCGGGAGGCAGCAAGAGACCCAGTACTTC.

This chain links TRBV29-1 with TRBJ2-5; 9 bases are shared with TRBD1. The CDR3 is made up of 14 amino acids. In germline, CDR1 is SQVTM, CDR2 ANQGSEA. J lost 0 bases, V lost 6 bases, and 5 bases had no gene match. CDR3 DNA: TGCAGCGTACAACAGGGGGCATACCAAGAGACCCAGTACTTC. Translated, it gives CSVQQGAYQETQYF.

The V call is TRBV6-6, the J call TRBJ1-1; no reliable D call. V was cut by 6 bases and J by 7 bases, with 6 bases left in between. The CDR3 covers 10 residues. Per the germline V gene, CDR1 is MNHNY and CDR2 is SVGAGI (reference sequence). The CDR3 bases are TGTGCCAGCAGCACCAGTGAAGCTTTCTTT. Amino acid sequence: CASSTSEAFF.

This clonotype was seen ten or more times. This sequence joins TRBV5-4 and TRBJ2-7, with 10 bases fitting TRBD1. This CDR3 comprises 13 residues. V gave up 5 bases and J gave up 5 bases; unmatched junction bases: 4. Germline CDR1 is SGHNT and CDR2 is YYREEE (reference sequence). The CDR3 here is CASSWDRGNEQYF. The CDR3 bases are TGTGCCAGCAGTTGGGACAGGGGAAACGAGCAGTACTTC. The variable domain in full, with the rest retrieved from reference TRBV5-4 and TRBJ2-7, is ETGVTQSPTHLIKTRGQQVTLRCSSQSGHNTVSWYQQALGQGPQFIFQYYREEENGRGNFPPRFSGLQFPNYSSELNVNALELDDSALYLCASSWDRGNEQYFGPGTRLTVT.

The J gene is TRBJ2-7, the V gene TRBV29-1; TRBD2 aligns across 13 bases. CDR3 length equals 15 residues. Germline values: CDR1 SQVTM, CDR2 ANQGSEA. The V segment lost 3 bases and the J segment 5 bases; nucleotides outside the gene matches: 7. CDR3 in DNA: TGCAGCGTTGAGTTGACTAGCGGGAGGTTGAACGAGCAGTACTTC. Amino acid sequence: CSVELTSGRLNEQYF.

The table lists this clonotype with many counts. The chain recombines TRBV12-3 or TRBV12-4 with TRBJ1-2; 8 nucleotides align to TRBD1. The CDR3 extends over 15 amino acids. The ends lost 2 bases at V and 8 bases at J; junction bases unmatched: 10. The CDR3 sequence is CASSLMGQGARGYTF. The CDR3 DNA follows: TGTGCCAGCAGTTTAATGGGGCAGGGGGCGAGAGGCTACACCTTC.

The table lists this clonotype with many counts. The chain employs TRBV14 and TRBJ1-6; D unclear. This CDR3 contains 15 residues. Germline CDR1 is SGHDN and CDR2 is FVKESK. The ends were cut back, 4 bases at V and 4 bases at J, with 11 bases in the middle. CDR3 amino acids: CASSRGRGYNSPLHF. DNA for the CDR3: TGTGCCAGCAGCCGTGGACGGGGTTATAATTCACCCCTCCACTTT.

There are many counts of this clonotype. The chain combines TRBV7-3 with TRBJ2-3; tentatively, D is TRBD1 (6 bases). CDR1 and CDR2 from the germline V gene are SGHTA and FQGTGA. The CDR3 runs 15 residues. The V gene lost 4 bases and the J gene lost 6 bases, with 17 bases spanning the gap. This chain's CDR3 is CASSSTGSPSDTQYF. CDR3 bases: TGTGCCAGCAGCTCCACAGGGAGTCCCTCGGATACGCAGTATTTT.

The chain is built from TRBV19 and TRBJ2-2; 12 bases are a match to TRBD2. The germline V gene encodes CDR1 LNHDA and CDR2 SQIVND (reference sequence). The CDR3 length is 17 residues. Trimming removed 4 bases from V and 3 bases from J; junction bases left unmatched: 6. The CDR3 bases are TGTGCCAGTAGTAAGACTAGCGGGAGTAAGGACACCGGGGAGCTGTTTTTT. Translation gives CASSKTSGSKDTGELFF.

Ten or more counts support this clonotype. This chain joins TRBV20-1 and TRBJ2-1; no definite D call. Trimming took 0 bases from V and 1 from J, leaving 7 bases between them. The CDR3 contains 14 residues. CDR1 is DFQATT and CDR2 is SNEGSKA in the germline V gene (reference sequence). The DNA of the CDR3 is TGCAGTGCTAGAGAGTCGTGGTCCTACAATGAGCAGTTCTTC. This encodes CSARESWSYNEQFF.

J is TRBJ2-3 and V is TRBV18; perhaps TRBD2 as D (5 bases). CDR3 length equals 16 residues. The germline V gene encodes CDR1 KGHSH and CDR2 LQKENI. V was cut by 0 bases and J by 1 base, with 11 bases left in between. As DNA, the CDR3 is TGTGCCAGCTCACCACCGTGGACTGGAGGCACAGATACGCAGTATTTT. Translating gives CASSPPWTGGTDTQYF.